This T cell receptor (beta chain) is from a study of cytomegalovirus exposure and HLA in healthy donors. Profiling relied on immunoSEQ multiplex PCR, and the TCRdb table lists in-frame clones only, not all of them. The table records 150,000 to 200,000 clones, approximately 88% of them present only once. Germline CDR1 reads WNHNN; CDR2 reads SYGVQD (reference sequence). CDR3 length equals 15 residues. Trimming removed 0 bases from V and 5 bases from J, with 14 bases in between. The chain recombines TRBV10-1 with TRBJ2-7; D perhaps matches TRBD2 (5 bases). The material sequenced was PBMCs. The source of this sequence is a man aged 30 to 45 in good health and CMV-seropositive. CDR3 loop: CASSESPAGRDEQYF. For the CDR3, the DNA is TGCGCCAGCAGTGAGTCCCCAGCCGGGCGGGACGAGCAGTACTTC.